One and the same sample provided the 31 T cell receptor beta chains below, sequenced in a study of Graves' ophthalmopathy and Graves' hyperthyroidism. RNA transcripts were the template, and TCR beta CDR3 regions were amplified from them. HTBI primers were employed in first-round RT-PCR, then a second-round multiplex PCR followed. Via MiXCR, TCRdb re-called the multiplex PCR reads, giving one row per CDR3 protein. The table has hundreds of thousands of distinct CDR3 sequences, about 40% seen once. The sequencing sample was made of peripheral blood. The receptors originated from an adult man with Graves' ophthalmopathy.

The J gene is TRBJ2-6, the V gene TRBV9; 8 bases align to TRBD1. This CDR3 is 19 amino acids long. CDR1 is SGDLS, CDR2 YYNGEE, per germline. V dropped 5 bases and J dropped 0; count of bases not matched to a gene: 13. The CDR3 DNA reads TGTGCCAGCAGTCCATCAGGGGGCGCGCATCTCTCTGGGGCCAACGTCCTGACTTTC. Protein sequence: CASSPSGGAHLSGANVLTF.

This clonotype was detected ten times or more. This chain joins TRBV2 and TRBJ1-2; D is undetermined. Trimming stripped 4 bases from V and 3 bases from J, with 3 bases between. Germline loops: CDR1 SNHLY, CDR2 FYNNEI. The CDR3 runs 11 residues. The CDR3, as DNA: TGTGCCAGCAGTGTGGACTATGGCTACACCTTC. Amino acid sequence: CASSVDYGYTF.

As to this clonotype: A clone one base away is much larger, so this may be a read error. V gene TRBV20-1 combines with J gene TRBJ1-5; 8 bases line up with TRBD1. The CDR3 totals 14 residues. V lost 6 bases to trimming and J lost 5 bases; unmatched junction nucleotides: 9. Germline V gene data show CDR1 as DFQATT and CDR2 as SNEGSKA (reference sequence). As DNA, the CDR3 is TGCAGTGCGGGGACAGGTTATGGCGATCAGCCCCAGCATTTT. Amino acid sequence: CSAGTGYGDQPQHF.

Worth noting for this clonotype: This clone may be a read error of a much larger clone one base away. The rearrangement joins TRBV7-3 to TRBJ1-4; 9 bases are shared with TRBD1. V dropped 4 bases and J dropped 7; count of bases not matched to a gene: 4. The CDR3 has 14 residues. CDR1 is SGHTA and CDR2 is FQGTGA in the germline V gene. Here the CDR3 DNA reads TGTGCCAGCAGCTGCGGACAGGGGAGTGAAAAACTGTTTTTT. Translated: CASSCGQGSEKLFF. The variable domain in full, completed from reference TRBV7-3 and TRBJ1-4, reads GAGVSQTPSNKVTEKGKYVELRCDPISGHTALYWYRQSLGQGPEFLIYFQGTGAADDSGLPNDRFFAVRPEGSVSTLKIQRTERGDSAVYLCASSCGQGSEKLFFGSGTQLSVL.

V gene TRBV15 combines with J gene TRBJ2-7; 8 bases fit TRBD1. Trimming cost V 2 bases and J 5 bases; bases outside gene matches: 5. The CDR3 is 14 amino acids. CDR1 and CDR2 (germline): LNHNV, YYDKDF (reference sequence). CDR3 bases: TGTGCCACCAGCAGAACAGGGGGTGGGAACGAGCAGTACTTC. Its translation is CATSRTGGGNEQYF. The full variable domain, in which reference TRBV15 and TRBJ2-7 provide the parts outside the CDR3, is DAMVIQNPRYQVTQFGKPVTLSCSQTLNHNVMYWYQQKSSQAPKLLFHYYDKDFNNEADTPDNFQSRRPNTSFCFLDIRSPGLGDTAMYLCATSRTGGGNEQYFGPGTRLTVT.

This clonotype was counted a few times. CDR3 nucleotide sequence: TGCGCCAGCAGCCAAGATCGGATGGAGAACTATGGCTACACCTTC. Protein product: CASSQDRMENYGYTF. The chain carries TRBV4-3 and TRBJ1-2; D is unclear. Germline V CDR1 and CDR2: LGHNA, YSLEER. Deletions cut 0 bases from V and 2 bases from J, with 10 bases between. This CDR3 has 15 residues.

The chain carries TRBV5-1 and TRBJ2-6; a weak D match, TRBD2 (6 bases). The CDR3 contains 18 residues. Trimming pared 3 bases from V and 0 bases from J, leaving 16 bases between. Germline V lookup: CDR1 SGHRS, CDR2 YFSETQ. CDR3 loop: CASSSLAGGNSGANVLTF. The CDR3 nucleotides are TGCGCCAGCAGCTCCTTAGCTGGGGGGAACTCTGGGGCCAACGTCCTGACTTTC.

The CDR3 DNA reads TGTGCCTGGGGGGCCAACGTCCTGACTTTC. Amino acid sequence: CAWGANVLTF. The chain joins TRBV19 to TRBJ2-6; no reliable D call. Germline CDR1 LNHDA, CDR2 SQIVND (reference sequence). The CDR3 extends over 10 amino acids. V lost 11 bases, J lost 4 bases, and 3 bases lay in between.

This clonotype was seen many times. V is TRBV2 and J is TRBJ2-3; D ambiguous. CDR1 and CDR2 from the germline V gene are SNHLY and FYNNEI. Trimming removed 8 bases at V and 3 bases at J, with 12 bases between. This CDR3 is built from 13 residues. The CDR3 nucleotides read TGTGCCAGCTCATGGCCCTCGACAGATACGCAGTATTTT. Residues: CASSWPSTDTQYF.

This clonotype was observed a handful of times. This rearrangement joins TRBV10-3 to TRBJ2-5; 15 bases are shared with TRBD2. The V segment lost 5 bases and the J segment 5 bases; nucleotides outside the gene matches: 3. The CDR3 has 15 residues. Germline V lookup: CDR1 ENHRY, CDR2 SYGVKD. The CDR3 coding sequence is TGTGCCATCAGTCCCGGGACTAGCGGGGGGGAGACCCAGTACTTC. Its protein is CAISPGTSGGETQYF.

This clonotype turned up a few times. The chain couples TRBV7-2 to TRBJ1-2; D might be TRBD1 (5 bases). V was shortened by 10 bases and J by 8 bases, with 20 bases between the two germline ends. Germline values: CDR1 SGHTA, CDR2 FQGNSA. This CDR3 is 13 amino acids long. The DNA for the CDR3 is TGTGCCAACGACCCCGGCGGGGGGGGAGGCTACACCTTC. It specifies CANDPGGGGGYTF.

In its sample, this clonotype was seen a few times. The CDR3 DNA reads TGCAGTGCTAGAGGACCCCCCGCGAACACCGGGGAGCTGTTTTTT. Residues: CSARGPPANTGELFF. The gene calls are TRBV20-1 and TRBJ2-2, with no clear D. The CDR3 covers 15 residues. Germline V gives CDR1 DFQATT, CDR2 SNEGSKA (reference sequence). The V end lost 1 base, the J end lost 0 bases, and 9 bases lay between the germline ends.

The CDR3 loop reads CASSPEGDPLTYEQYF. CDR3 nucleotide sequence: TGTGCCAGCAGCCCAGAGGGGGACCCCTTGACCTACGAGCAGTACTTC. The J gene is TRBJ2-7, the V gene TRBV7-3, with D tentatively TRBD1 (6 bases). This CDR3 region has 16 residues. V shed 5 bases and J shed 2 bases, with 19 bases lying between them. Germline V gene sequence: CDR1 SGHTA, CDR2 FQGTGA.

The rearrangement uses TRBV7-6 and TRBJ1-1, with TRBD1 as a possible D gene (6 bases). This CDR3 contains 15 residues. Germline V gives CDR1 SGHVS, CDR2 FNYEAQ. The V end was cut by 0 bases, the J end by 6 bases, with 14 bases between. DNA for the CDR3: TGTGCCAGCAGCTTAGCCCAGGGGACCAACCCTGAAGCTTTCTTT. This sequence encodes CASSLAQGTNPEAFF.

This chain joins TRBV7-9 and TRBJ2-5, with TRBD2 as a possible D gene (5 bases). The closer fit of TRBJ2-1 to the DNA end suggests the J call may be wrong. Germline CDR1 reads SEHNR; CDR2 reads FQNEAQ (reference sequence). This CDR3 contains 14 residues. CDR3 protein: CASSPLKRNNEQFF. The CDR3 DNA sequence: TGTGCCAGCAGTCCTCTAAAGCGGAACAATGAGCAGTTCTTC.

As to this clonotype: It may be a read error: a sequence one base away is much more abundant. The chain recombines TRBV10-2 with TRBJ2-7, with no clear D. Germline CDR1 WSHSY, CDR2 SAAADI. The length of the CDR3 is 13 residues. CDR3 nucleotide sequence: TGCGCCAGCAACGATAAGACGTCCTACGAGCAGCACTTC. Protein product: CASNDKTSYEQHF.

In this sample, this clonotype turned up a few times. This chain links TRBV27 with TRBJ2-6; D is unresolved. This CDR3 comprises 13 residues. Germline V gene data show CDR1 as MNHEY and CDR2 as SMNVEV (reference sequence). Trimming removed 0 bases at V and 10 bases at J, with 7 bases between. CDR3 DNA: TGTGCCAGCAGTTTATCGGCGGATAACGTCCTGACTTTC. Protein product: CASSLSADNVLTF.

This clonotype has at least ten counts. The germline gene is not matched at one end of the junction; a read error may be the cause. The chain couples TRBV25-1 to TRBJ1-2, with D maybe TRBD1 (5 bases). This CDR3 has 8 amino acids. Germline V gives CDR1 MGHDK, CDR2 SYGVNS. This CDR3 reads CASSGGDF. The CDR3 DNA follows: TGTGCCAGCAGTGGGGGGGACTTC.

This clonotype was counted between two and nine times. The chain uses TRBV20-1 and TRBJ1-2, with D possibly matching TRBD1 (5 bases). The CDR3 loop spans 14 amino acids. The germline CDR1 and CDR2 sequences are DFQATT and SNEGSKA (reference sequence). The ends were cut back, 0 bases at V and 4 bases at J, with 12 bases in the middle. The CDR3 coding sequence is TGCAGTGCTAGAGAGGGGCGGGCTCTCTATGGCTACACCTTC. Protein product: CSAREGRALYGYTF.

The chain combines TRBV29-1 with TRBJ2-5; D might be TRBD2 (6 bases). The ends were cut back, 8 bases at V and 5 bases at J, with 21 bases in the middle. This CDR3 is 14 amino acids long. Germline values: CDR1 SQVTM, CDR2 ANQGSEA. The chain's CDR3 is CSSAGTAREETQYF. DNA for the CDR3: TGCAGCTCCGCAGGGACCGCACGGGAGGAGACCCAGTACTTC.

V is TRBV4-1 and J is TRBJ2-7; 11 nucleotides align to TRBD2. The V segment lost 4 bases and the J segment 7 bases; nucleotides outside the gene matches: 6. Germline lookup yields CDR1 MGHRA and CDR2 YSYEKL. The CDR3 spans 14 residues. CDR3 nucleotide sequence: TGCGCCAGCAGCCCGAGGACTAGCGGGTGGGAGCAGTACTTC. It encodes CASSPRTSGWEQYF.

A single count supports this clonotype. The V and J genes are TRBV7-2 and TRBJ1-5; 7 bases match TRBD1. The CDR3 length is 13 residues. Germline CDR1 and CDR2: SGHTA and FQGNSA. J was trimmed by 11 bases and V by 2 bases; bases with no gene match: 6. CDR3: CASSLQQGKTQHF. The CDR3 region has the DNA TGTGCCAGCAGCTTACAACAGGGGAAGACCCAGCATTTT. The entire variable domain, with the rest obtained from reference TRBV7-2 and TRBJ1-5, is as follows: GAGVSQSPSNKVTEKGKDVELRCDPISGHTALYWYRQSLGQGLEFLIYFQGNSAPDKSGLPSDRFSAERTGGSVSTLTIQRTQQEDSAVYLCASSLQQGKTQHFGDGTRLSIL.

This clonotype occurred many times. This chain uses TRBV6-2 or TRBV6-3 with TRBJ1-1; possibly TRBD1 for D (6 bases). Germline assignment: CDR1 MNHEY and CDR2 SVGEGT. Trimming pared 8 bases from V and 9 bases from J, leaving 13 bases between. The CDR3 contains 11 residues. The CDR3 DNA follows: TGTGCCAGCCAGGGAACAGGGAAAGCTTTCTTT. Amino acids: CASQGTGKAFF.

Of note for this clonotype: This clone may be a read error of a much larger clone one base away. The chain couples TRBV12-3 or TRBV12-4 to TRBJ1-2; D is unresolved. Trimming cost V 4 bases and J 4 bases, with 7 bases left between them. CDR3 size: 12 residues. CDR3 DNA: TGTGCCAGCAGTTGGGAGGCCTATGGCTACACCTTC. Protein: CASSWEAYGYTF.

The V gene is TRBV9, the J gene TRBJ2-6; 14 bases match TRBD2. The germline gives CDR1 SGDLS, CDR2 YYNGEE. The CDR3 totals 17 residues. With V trimmed by 8 bases and J by 3 bases, 7 bases remained unmatched. The CDR3 spells CASQSGLAGVGANVLTF. CDR3 sequence (DNA): TGTGCCAGTCAGTCGGGACTAGCGGGAGTTGGGGCCAACGTCCTGACTTTC.

This clonotype is a singleton in its sample. V and J are TRBV25-1 and TRBJ1-2; TRBD1 is a possible D gene (6 bases). Trimming removed 2 bases from V and 8 bases from J, with 24 bases in between. CDR1 is MGHDK, CDR2 SYGVNS, per germline. The CDR3 has 17 residues. The CDR3: CASSEQGTTGKADGYTF. CDR3 sequence (DNA): TGTGCCAGCAGTGAACAGGGGACCACCGGGAAAGCTGACGGCTACACCTTC.

V is TRBV29-1 and J is TRBJ1-2; 9 nucleotides match TRBD1. Germline CDR1 and CDR2: SQVTM and ANQGSEA. CDR3 length equals 10 residues. The J segment lost 8 bases and the V segment lost 7 bases, leaving 2 bases of the junction unmatched. DNA for the CDR3: TGCAGCGGTGGGACAGGGGGCTACACCTTC. Translating gives CSGGTGGYTF.

This clonotype was counted once. Given a much more abundant clone one base away, this may be a read error. This chain connects TRBV19 to TRBJ1-1; D remains unclear. The germline V gene encodes CDR1 LNHDA and CDR2 SQIVND (reference sequence). The CDR3 is 13 amino acids. The CDR3 here is CVSSVTWNTEAFF. The CDR3, as DNA: TGTGTCAGTAGTGTAACCTGGAACACTGAAGCTTTCTTT.

The chain couples TRBV24-1 to TRBJ2-5; TRBD2 is a possible D gene (6 bases). The CDR3 totals 14 residues. From germline, CDR1 is KGHDR and CDR2 SFDVKD. V lost 9 bases and J lost 1, with 14 bases in between. The CDR3 sequence: CATSGGYFQETQYF. The CDR3 bases are TGTGCCACCTCTGGGGGGTACTTCCAAGAGACCCAGTACTTC.

The chain recombines TRBV29-1 with TRBJ2-3, with D hard to call. This CDR3 is built from 12 residues. Germline CDR1 and CDR2: SQVTM and ANQGSEA. Trimming removed 1 base from V and 7 bases from J, with 9 bases in between. The CDR3 sequence is CSVEGVAHTQYF. CDR3 nucleotides: TGCAGCGTTGAAGGGGTAGCCCATACGCAGTATTTT.

This clonotype occurred a few times. The chain has TRBV9 and TRBJ1-6; 8 positions match TRBD1. V lost 9 bases, J lost 7 bases, and 3 bases stayed unmatched. The CDR3 has 12 residues. The germline V gene has CDR1 SGDLS and CDR2 YYNGEE. Here the CDR3 DNA reads TGTGCCACCGGGACAGGCAATTCACCCCTCCACTTT. This translates into CATGTGNSPLHF.